The sequence of this T cell receptor beta chain was determined in a study of radiation and T cells in renal cell carcinoma. Findings and caveats of the study: Compared with controls, irradiated tumors had more, larger dominant CDR3 motifs. Compared with controls, irradiated tumors showed greater TCR clonality.

Sequencing was performed with immunoSEQ multiplex PCR; in TCRdb, only in-frame clones are kept and a portion is missing. The table includes around 15,000 clones, around 60% detected once. Points on this clone: The antigen remains undetermined.

Documented treatment: treatment-naive control, cytoreductive nephrectomy. The sample was tumor tissue, taken from a patient whose treatment was nephrectomy without radiotherapy. This clonotype originated in a man aged 45 to 65 with renal cell carcinoma.

The CDR3 sequence is CAGTGQNIQYF. CDR3 nucleotides: TGTGCCGGGACAGGGCAAAACATTCAGTACTTC. The chain combines TRBV30 with TRBJ2-4; 9 bases agree with TRBD1. This CDR3 is built from 11 residues. Germline CDR1 reads GTSNPN; CDR2 reads SVGIG (reference sequence). V shed 8 bases and J 5 bases; nucleotides not matched to a gene: 1.